Included here is one T cell receptor beta chain sequence, with context. Antigen unknown. Recombinant SARS-CoV-2 spike or nucleoprotein, presented by autologous monocytes, stimulated the CFSE-labeled cells. The sample is drawn from a study of CD4 T cell repertoires in COVID-19. Assay: immunoSEQ multiplex PCR; the TCRdb copy retains only in-frame clones and omits some. The sample lists 600 to 700 clones; 20% to 25% were seen once. Per germline, CDR1 SEHNR and CDR2 FQNEAQ (reference sequence). The V gene lost 7 bases and the J gene lost 3 bases, with 15 bases spanning the gap. CDR3 length: 14 residues. The study, taken as a whole, reports: Suggested intraclonal diversification: top SARS-CoV-2-reactive clonotypes appeared in two or three memory subsets.

This chain joins TRBV7-9 and TRBJ1-2; D uncertain. This sample comprised central memory CD4+ T cells, cultured in vitro, obtained after recovery from COVID-19. This receptor was identified in a human donor who had COVID-19. CDR3 sequence: CASIRAPNDYGYTF. CDR3 bases: TGTGCCAGCATACGGGCCCCAAATGACTATGGCTACACCTTC.